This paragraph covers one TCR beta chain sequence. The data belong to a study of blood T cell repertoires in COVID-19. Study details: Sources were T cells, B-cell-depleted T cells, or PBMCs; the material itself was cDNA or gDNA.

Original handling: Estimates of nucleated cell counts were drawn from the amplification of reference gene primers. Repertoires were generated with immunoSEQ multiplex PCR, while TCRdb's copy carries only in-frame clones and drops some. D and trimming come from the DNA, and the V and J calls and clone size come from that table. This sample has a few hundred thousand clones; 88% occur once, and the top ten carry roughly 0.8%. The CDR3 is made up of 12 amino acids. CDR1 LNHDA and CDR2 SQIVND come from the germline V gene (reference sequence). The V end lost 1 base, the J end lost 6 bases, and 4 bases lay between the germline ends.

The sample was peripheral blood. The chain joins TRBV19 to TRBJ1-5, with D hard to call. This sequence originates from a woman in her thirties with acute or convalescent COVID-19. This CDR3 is CASSIASQPQHF. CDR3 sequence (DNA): TGTGCCAGTAGTATAGCTTCTCAGCCCCAGCATTTT.